This TCR beta chain was sequenced during a study of T cell changes during pregnancy in multiple sclerosis. TCRdb's copy holds only in-frame clones and misses some; the assay was immunoSEQ multiplex PCR. The sample includes around 80,000 clones, just over 90% of them seen just once. Germline V gene lookup returns CDR1 SGHNT and CDR2 YENEEA. The CDR3 is 15 amino acids. V was cut by 4 bases and J by 1 base, with 8 bases left in between. This rearrangement joins TRBV11-3 to TRBJ1-6; D not certain. The source was peripheral blood, collected before pregnancy. The origin of this receptor is a female donor with multiple sclerosis, enrolled in a pregnancy study. The CDR3 coding sequence is TGTGCCAGCAGCTGGAGGTGGTCCTATAATTCACCCCTCCACTTT. As protein: CASSWRWSYNSPLHF.